Following are 25 T cell receptor beta chains from one sample sequenced in a study of regulatory T cells in long-lasting Graves disease. With iRepertoire HTBI primers and Arm-PCR of CDR3 regions, TCR beta libraries were built. TCRdb re-analysed the multiplex PCR reads in MiXCR, keeping a single row per CDR3 protein. The sample gives 560,000 or so distinct CDR3 sequences, around 16% of which show up once; around 12% is in the top ten. As to time point: newly diagnosed GD, antithyroid drugs for less than 3 months. From RNA extracted from PBMCs, the TCR library was made. The same sample was also used in a study of T cells in Graves' hyperthyroidism and ophthalmopathy.

This specimen consisted of peripheral blood mononuclear cells (PBMCs), obtained at new diagnosis, from a patient treated with antithyroid drugs. The receptors were gathered from a man aged 18-30 years with Graves disease.

Worth noting for this clonotype: This CDR3 is missing its conserved last phenylalanine or tryptophan, likely due to a read error. V usage is TRBV5-1 and J usage is TRBJ2-3; tentative D call: TRBD2 (5 bases). Germline values: CDR1 SGHRS, CDR2 YFSETQ. This CDR3 is 16 amino acids long. The CDR3 region has the DNA TGTGCCAGCAGCTTGGCGGGTGGGCAAGGCCCAGATACGCAGTATCTT. It specifies CASSLAGGQGPDTQYL.

The table lists this clonotype with a few counts. This rearrangement joins TRBV13 to TRBJ1-1, with a weak D call TRBD1 (6 bases). The CDR3 covers 13 residues. The V and J ends lost 0 bases and 10 bases respectively, with 12 bases between them. CDR1 and CDR2 (germline): PRHDT, FYEKMQ (reference sequence). CDR3 amino acids: CASSLGSGTSAFF. Written as DNA, the CDR3 is TGTGCCAGCAGCTTAGGTTCCGGGACATCAGCTTTCTTT.

To note about this clonotype: This may arise from a read error, as a much more abundant clone is one base away. The chain joins TRBV6-5 to TRBJ1-3; D gene unclear. The CDR3 loop spans 13 amino acids. Per the germline V gene, CDR1 is MNHEY and CDR2 is SVGAGI. This CDR3 reads CASSYGSGNIIYF. The CDR3 DNA sequence: TGTGCCAGCAGTTACGGTTCTGGAAACATCATATATTTT.

This clonotype showed up many times. The chain employs TRBV20-1 and TRBJ2-7; maybe TRBD1 (5 bases). This CDR3 comprises 15 residues. In germline, CDR1 is DFQATT, CDR2 SNEGSKA (reference sequence). Deletions cut 0 bases from V and 2 bases from J, with 14 bases between. In DNA, the CDR3 is TGCAGTGCTAGAGAACGCAGGGCCAACCCCTACGAGCAGTACTTC. Protein product: CSARERRANPYEQYF.

This clonotype was seen a few times. With only one base between it and a far larger clone, this is likely a read error. J is TRBJ2-3 and V is TRBV4-2; D unresolved. The CDR3 sequence is 12 residues long. In germline, CDR1 is LGHNA, CDR2 YNFKEQ. Trimming took 2 bases from V and 6 from J, leaving 6 bases between them. As DNA, the CDR3 is TGTGCCAGCAGCCAAAATATTGATACGCAGTATTTT. Protein: CASSQNIDTQYF.

This clonotype was observed at least ten times. CDR3 amino acids: CASSETGTGTEAFF. Written as DNA, the CDR3 is TGTGCCAGCAGTGAGACAGGGACGGGCACTGAAGCTTTCTTT. The chain links TRBV6-1 to TRBJ1-1; 7 nucleotides line up with TRBD1. There are 14 residues in the CDR3. Trimming at V came to 3 bases and at J to 4 bases, leaving 5 bases not matched to a gene. Germline V gene data show CDR1 as MNHNS and CDR2 as SASEGT.

In its sample, this clonotype was seen a few times. The J gene is TRBJ2-3, the V gene TRBV5-4; maybe TRBD2 (5 bases). V was pared by 9 bases and J by 0 bases, with 11 bases between. The CDR3 runs to 13 residues. Per the germline V gene, CDR1 is SGHNT and CDR2 is YYREEE (reference sequence). Here the CDR3 DNA reads TGTGCCACCTCGGGATCTAGCACAGATACGCAGTATTTT. This translates into CATSGSSTDTQYF.

CDR3 coding DNA: TGCGCCAGCAGCCAAGACAGTCCCTATGGCTACACCTTC. Translating gives CASSQDSPYGYTF. The rearrangement joins TRBV4-1 to TRBJ1-2; the D is unclear. The CDR3 covers 13 residues. Germline V CDR1 and CDR2: MGHRA, YSYEKL. V was cut by 0 bases and J by 4 bases, with 6 bases left in between.

This chain joins TRBV2 and TRBJ1-5, with a tentative D call TRBD1 (5 bases). Trimming shortened V by 6 bases and J by 4 bases, and 10 bases separated the two germline ends. The CDR3 loop spans 13 amino acids. From germline, CDR1 is SNHLY and CDR2 FYNNEI. The CDR3 coding sequence is TGTGCCAGCAGGGTCGACAGAAATCAGCCCCAGCATTTT. Translated, it gives CASRVDRNQPQHF.

The sample holds many counts of this clonotype. The rearrangement joins TRBV6-4 to TRBJ2-2; the match to TRBD2 covers 8 bases. This CDR3 contains 17 residues. CDR1 MRHNA and CDR2 SNTAGT come from the germline V gene. J gave up 3 bases and V 2 bases, and 8 bases lay outside the gene matches. DNA of the CDR3: TGTGCCAGCAGTGACAAAGCGGGACTAGGCTACACCGGGGAGCTGTTTTTT. Its protein product is CASSDKAGLGYTGELFF.

The sample holds many counts of this clonotype. The chain employs TRBV12-3 or TRBV12-4 and TRBJ2-3; 9 positions agree with TRBD2. The CDR3 sequence is 15 residues long. J lost 4 bases, V lost 1 base, and 3 bases had no gene match. Here the CDR3 DNA reads TGTGCCAGCAGTTTAGATCTAGCGGGACCAGATACGCAGTATTTT. Its translation: CASSLDLAGPDTQYF.

The rearrangement uses TRBV20-1 and TRBJ1-4; D perhaps matches TRBD1 (6 bases). The CDR3 covers 13 residues. Trimming left V 5 bases short and J 10 bases short, with 17 bases between. From germline, CDR1 is DFQATT and CDR2 SNEGSKA (reference sequence). The CDR3 spells CSAGGGVIGKLFF. The CDR3 DNA follows: TGCAGTGCTGGGGGGGGCGTAATAGGAAAACTGTTTTTT.

In its sample, this clonotype was seen a few times. The chain joins TRBV19 to TRBJ2-7, with D possibly TRBD1 on 5 matching bases. Germline-derived CDR1 and CDR2 are LNHDA and SQIVND (reference sequence). The CDR3 loop spans 14 amino acids. The germline V and J ends were trimmed by 3 bases and 2 bases, with 11 bases remaining between them. CDR3 region: CASSIWTNPYEQYF. The CDR3 DNA reads TGTGCCAGTAGTATCTGGACAAACCCCTACGAGCAGTACTTC.

This clonotype has a count of ten or more. V gene TRBV7-9 combines with J gene TRBJ2-3; a weak D match, TRBD1 (5 bases). Germline V gene lookup returns CDR1 SEHNR and CDR2 FQNEAQ (reference sequence). The CDR3 covers 16 residues. Between the trimmed V and J ends, which lost 5 bases and 7 bases, there was a span of 22 bases. CDR3 DNA: TGTGCCAGCAGCCCTGGACATGGACCAGAAGGATATACGCAGTATTTT. As protein: CASSPGHGPEGYTQYF.

The chain joins TRBV7-8 to TRBJ2-6; 8 bases line up with TRBD1. The CDR3 is made up of 19 amino acids. Germline V lookup: CDR1 SGHVS, CDR2 FQNEAQ. V lost 0 bases and J lost 1; bases outside the gene matches: 8. The CDR3 reads CASSLATAGGASGANVLTF. DNA for the CDR3: TGTGCCAGCAGCTTAGCTACGGCAGGGGGCGCATCTGGGGCCAACGTCCTGACTTTC.

This CDR3 reads CASSIAGLTGELFF. In nucleotides, the CDR3 is TGTGCCAGTAGTATAGCGGGCCTTACCGGGGAGCTGTTTTTT. This chain uses TRBV19 with TRBJ2-2; D is undetermined. CDR1 and CDR2 from the germline V gene are LNHDA and SQIVND (reference sequence). Trimming removed 1 base from V and 5 bases from J, with 8 bases in between. There are 14 residues in the CDR3.

Many counts were recorded for this clonotype. The V and J genes are TRBV7-9 and TRBJ2-3; 10 nucleotides align to TRBD2. This CDR3 has 16 residues. V shed 5 bases and J 4 bases; nucleotides not matched to a gene: 9. Germline lookup yields CDR1 SEHNR and CDR2 FQNEAQ (reference sequence). The CDR3 DNA reads TGTGCCAGCAGCCCGCTAGCGGGAGCAGGGGCAGATACGCAGTATTTT. Protein: CASSPLAGAGADTQYF.

Ten or more counts support this clonotype. This chain uses TRBV12-3 or TRBV12-4 with TRBJ2-5, with 8 bases lining up with TRBD1. V lost 6 bases to trimming and J lost 0 bases; unmatched junction nucleotides: 3. The CDR3 loop spans 14 amino acids. The CDR3 DNA reads as TGTGCCAGCAGCCTCAGGGGGCACCAAGAGACCCAGTACTTC. It translates to CASSLRGHQETQYF.

V gene TRBV11-2 combines with J gene TRBJ2-5, with TRBD2 matching over 9 bases. The CDR3 runs 16 residues. The V and J ends lost 5 bases and 3 bases, in that order; junction bases with no gene match: 10. Germline V gene lookup returns CDR1 SGHAT and CDR2 FQNNGV. CDR3 loop: CASSAGQAGGEETQYF. The CDR3 DNA follows: TGTGCCAGCAGCGCAGGCCAAGCGGGAGGTGAAGAGACCCAGTACTTC.

This clonotype was counted between two and nine times. The rearrangement joins TRBV12-3 or TRBV12-4 to TRBJ2-7; 7 nucleotides line up with TRBD1. After removal of 5 bases from V and 9 bases from J, the junction contained 7 bases not matched to a gene. The CDR3 sequence is 12 residues long. DNA for the CDR3: TGTGCCAGCAGTCGGGGACAGCTCGTGCAGTACTTC. This gives the protein CASSRGQLVQYF.

There are many counts of this clonotype. The chain joins TRBV11-2 to TRBJ2-7, with D uncertain. V was shortened by 2 bases and J by 3 bases, with 11 bases between the two germline ends. The CDR3 is 14 residues long. Per germline, CDR1 SGHAT and CDR2 FQNNGV. The CDR3 coding sequence is TGTGCCAGCAGCTTAACCGACATAAACTACGAGCAGTACTTC. This gives the protein CASSLTDINYEQYF.

In its sample, this clonotype was seen many times. V is TRBV7-9 and J is TRBJ2-7; the D call may be TRBD1 or TRBD2 (5 bases each). The germline V gene encodes CDR1 SEHNR and CDR2 FQNEAQ (reference sequence). The CDR3 runs 14 residues. The V end was cut by 7 bases, the J end by 6 bases, with 19 bases between. Here the CDR3 reads CASTSTGPPGEQYF. In nucleotides, the CDR3 is TGTGCCAGCACCTCCACGGGACCCCCGGGCGAGCAGTACTTC.

CDR3 bases: TGTGCCAGCAGTTCGGGCGGGACTGCCGATCTGGCTAACTATGGCTACACCTTC. Amino acid sequence: CASSSGGTADLANYGYTF. The V call is TRBV28, the J call TRBJ1-2; tentatively, D is TRBD1 (5 bases). The V and J ends lost 4 bases and 0 bases respectively, with 21 bases between them. The CDR3 is 18 amino acids. Germline CDR1 and CDR2: MDHEN and SYDVKM.

In its sample, this clonotype was seen many times. This chain connects TRBV5-1 to TRBJ2-1, with D uncertain. Germline CDR1 and CDR2: SGHRS and YFSETQ. CDR3 length: 15 amino acids. Trimming stripped 0 bases from V and 0 bases from J, with 7 bases between. The CDR3 DNA is TGCGCCAGCAGCTTGGAACTCGTCTCCTACAATGAGCAGTTCTTC. The encoded protein is CASSLELVSYNEQFF.

The gene calls are TRBV20-1 and TRBJ2-7, with 10 bases aligning to TRBD2. Germline CDR1 is DFQATT and CDR2 is SNEGSKA (reference sequence). V shed 3 bases, J shed 3 bases, and the junction held 5 bases outside the gene matches. The length of the CDR3 is 14 residues. The CDR3 protein is CSASLAGGNYEQYF. Here the CDR3 DNA reads TGCAGTGCTAGTTTAGCGGGAGGCAACTACGAGCAGTACTTC.